This T cell receptor (beta chain) appears in the sequencing data of a study of blood T cell repertoires in COVID-19. Study in general: In each case, the material was cDNA or gDNA derived from T cells, B-cell-depleted T cells, or PBMCs.

The table came from immunoSEQ multiplex PCR; TCRdb's copy has only in-frame clones and leaves some out. The sample lists some 140,000 clones; around 79% were seen once. CDR1 is KGHSH and CDR2 is LQKENI in the germline V gene. This CDR3 contains 14 residues. The V segment lost 3 bases and the J segment 1 base; nucleotides outside the gene matches: 1. Sequencing input: peripheral blood. This chain uses TRBV18 with TRBJ2-3, with 7 bases fitting TRBD1. The TCR was taken from a woman between 65 and 79 years old with COVID-19, enrolled during active disease. Here the CDR3 reads CASSPGQGTDTQYF. CDR3 sequence (DNA): TGTGCCAGCTCACCCGGACAGGGCACAGATACGCAGTATTTT.